Sequencing of this T cell receptor (beta chain) was carried out in a study of control samples from healthy donors and cancer patients. Clones were read by immunoSEQ multiplex PCR, and TCRdb kept only the in-frame ones, dropping some. The sample yields around 200,000 clones, roughly 94% seen once. The germline gives CDR1 SGHNT, CDR2 YYREEE (reference sequence). J lost 4 bases, V lost 6 bases, and 12 bases had no gene match. The CDR3 covers 16 residues. This sequence was found in a man in his fifties in good health. This chain connects TRBV5-4 to TRBJ1-1, with 10 nucleotides matching TRBD1. The sequenced material came from blood. This CDR3 is CASTPGQGRVGTEAFF. The CDR3 bases are TGTGCCAGCACGCCGGGACAGGGGAGAGTGGGCACTGAAGCTTTCTTT.